These 30 T cell receptor beta chains came from one sample sequenced in a study of T cells in localized non-small cell lung cancer. Sequencing used immunoSEQ multiplex PCR; TCRdb keeps in-frame clones, though not all of them. The sample consists of about 46,000 clones, 65% to 90% of them appearing once. This specimen consisted of peripheral blood mononuclear cells, obtained before any cancer treatment. The receptors come from a man aged 35-75 years with stage III lung adenocarcinoma.

This clone is medium-sized within its sample. The chain links TRBV27 to TRBJ2-2; 13 nucleotides line up with TRBD2. The J segment lost 0 bases and the V segment lost 7 bases, leaving 5 bases of the junction unmatched. The CDR3 is 17 amino acids. CDR1 and CDR2 (germline): MNHEY, SMNVEV (reference sequence). The CDR3 DNA reads as TGTGCCAGCACTAAACTAGCGGGGGGGACGAACACCGGGGAGCTGTTTTTT. Protein sequence: CASTKLAGGTNTGELFF.

The chain links TRBV7-8 to TRBJ1-5; perhaps TRBD1 as D (6 bases). The CDR3 has 15 residues. Germline assignment: CDR1 SGHVS and CDR2 FQNEAQ. Trimming took off 5 bases at V and 1 base at J, with 12 bases between the two ends. The CDR3 DNA sequence: TGTGCCAGCAGCAGGGACATGAAGAGCAATCAGCCCCAGCATTTT. This translates into CASSRDMKSNQPQHF.

Here the CDR3 DNA reads TGTGCCAGCAGCCCGCCAGCGGGACAGGGATTGAGCAACTATGGCTACACCTTC. Encoded protein: CASSPPAGQGLSNYGYTF. V and J are TRBV5-5 and TRBJ1-2, with 9 bases aligning to TRBD1. The germline CDR1 and CDR2 sequences are SGHKS and YYEKEE (reference sequence). The CDR3 covers 18 residues. The J segment lost 2 bases and the V segment lost 4 bases, leaving 15 bases of the junction unmatched.

The chain links TRBV11-2 to TRBJ2-2, with TRBD1 matching over 7 bases. With 2 bases clipped from V and 6 bases from J, the junction kept 9 bases outside the gene matches. The CDR3 totals 16 residues. Germline V gene data show CDR1 as SGHAT and CDR2 as FQNNGV. The CDR3 is CASSLRGGAESGELFF. In DNA, the CDR3 is TGTGCCAGCAGCTTAAGAGGGGGCGCGGAGTCCGGGGAGCTGTTTTTT.

The V call is TRBV9, the J call TRBJ2-7, with 11 bases fitting TRBD2. There are 14 residues in the CDR3. The junction had 3 bases not matched to a gene; V was cut back by 4 bases and J by 3 bases. CDR1 and CDR2 (germline): SGDLS, YYNGEE. The CDR3 coding sequence is TGTGCCAGCAGCTTTGGACTAGCGGGCTACGAGCAGTACTTC. Protein product: CASSFGLAGYEQYF.

The chain joins TRBV29-1 to TRBJ2-7; D might be TRBD1 (6 bases). CDR3 size: 15 residues. Per the germline V gene, CDR1 is SQVTM and CDR2 is ANQGSEA. V was clipped by 0 bases and J by 7 bases, with 19 bases between them. This CDR3 is CSVEDTRQETGEQYF. The CDR3 nucleotides read TGCAGCGTTGAAGATACCCGACAGGAAACGGGAGAGCAGTACTTC.

There are a few counts of this clone. The J gene is TRBJ1-2, the V gene TRBV7-3; 9 positions agree with TRBD1. The V segment lost 5 bases and the J segment 3 bases; nucleotides outside the gene matches: 4. The CDR3 has 14 residues. Germline values: CDR1 SGHTA, CDR2 FQGTGA. The CDR3 bases are TGTGCCAGCAGCCCGGACAGGGGCGACTATGGCTACACCTTC. Translation gives CASSPDRGDYGYTF.

The chain links TRBV6-4 to TRBJ2-7; 8 bases agree with TRBD2. This CDR3 is 17 amino acids long. The trim removed 5 bases at V and 2 bases at J, leaving 14 bases unmatched. Germline-derived CDR1 and CDR2 are MRHNA and SNTAGT. DNA of the CDR3: TGTGCCAGCAGTCGGGGGGGGCTCGGGACTCCAGCCTACGAGCAGTACTTC. This gives the protein CASSRGGLGTPAYEQYF.

The rearrangement uses TRBV9 and TRBJ2-5; possibly TRBD1 for D (5 bases). Germline-derived CDR1 and CDR2 are SGDLS and YYNGEE. Trimming pared 0 bases from V and 1 base from J, leaving 16 bases between. The CDR3 extends over 17 amino acids. The CDR3 DNA follows: TGTGCCAGCAGCGTAGGGGGCAACAATCCTATCCAAGAGACCCAGTACTTC. This encodes CASSVGGNNPIQETQYF. Full variable domain (remainder filled in from reference TRBV9 and TRBJ2-5): DSGVTQTPKHLITATGQRVTLRCSPRSGDLSVYWYQQSLDQGLQFLIQYYNGEERAKGNILERFSAQQFPDLHSELNLSSLELGDSALYFCASSVGGNNPIQETQYFGPGTRLLVL.

This chain connects TRBV4-2 to TRBJ2-7, with TRBD2 identical over 8 bases. Trimming cost V 0 bases and J 3 bases; bases outside gene matches: 4. CDR1 is LGHNA and CDR2 is YNFKEQ in the germline V gene. There are 15 residues in the CDR3. CDR3 sequence (DNA): TGTGCCAGCAGCCAAGAGGCTAGCGGGTACTACGAGCAGTACTTC. This sequence encodes CASSQEASGYYEQYF.

This clone was observed once. The chain carries TRBV6-5 and TRBJ2-2; perhaps TRBD1 as D (6 bases). The V end was cut by 7 bases, the J end by 7 bases, with 16 bases between. This CDR3 spans 14 amino acids. In germline, CDR1 is MNHEY, CDR2 SVGAGI. CDR3 nucleotide sequence: TGTGCCAGCACTATGGACAGTCTCTACGGGGAGCTGTTTTTT. This encodes CASTMDSLYGELFF.

In this sample, this clone turned up a few times. V and J are TRBV27 and TRBJ2-5; TRBD1 agrees at 9 bases. This CDR3 has 15 amino acids. V lost 4 bases and J lost 0; bases outside the gene matches: 3. Per germline, CDR1 MNHEY and CDR2 SMNVEV (reference sequence). Here the CDR3 DNA reads TGTGCCAGCAGTTCCACAGGGGGCCACCAAGAGACCCAGTACTTC. It codes for CASSSTGGHQETQYF.

The chain combines TRBV18 with TRBJ2-5; D is perhaps TRBD1 (7 bases). Germline V CDR1 and CDR2: KGHSH, LQKENI. The V and J ends lost 6 bases and 4 bases respectively, with 12 bases between them. The CDR3 consists of 13 residues. CDR3 coding DNA: TGTGCCAGCTCGGAGGGGGCCCGAGAGACCCAGTACTTC. It encodes CASSEGARETQYF. The variable domain in full, with the rest retrieved from reference TRBV18 and TRBJ2-5, is NAGVMQNPRHLVRRRGQEARLRCSPMKGHSHVYWYRQLPEEGLKFMVYLQKENIIDESGMPKERFSAEFPKEGPSILRIQQVVRGDSAAYFCASSEGARETQYFGPGTRLLVL.

The V call is TRBV10-3, the J call TRBJ2-5; 7 bases line up with TRBD1. The germline V gene has CDR1 ENHRY and CDR2 SYGVKD. The V segment lost 10 bases and the J segment 2 bases; nucleotides outside the gene matches: 7. The CDR3 runs to 13 residues. DNA for the CDR3: TGTGCCACGATGGGACAGACACAAGAGACCCAGTACTTC. Residues: CATMGQTQETQYF.

The genes are TRBV28 and TRBJ1-1; D is unclear. Germline V gives CDR1 MDHEN, CDR2 SYDVKM. This CDR3 has 14 amino acids. With 6 bases removed from V and 2 bases from J, the gap between germline ends came to 13 bases. The CDR3 reads CASSIDFGNTEAFF. The CDR3 coding sequence is TGTGCCAGCAGCATCGATTTCGGTAACACTGAAGCTTTCTTT.

V usage is TRBV29-1 and J usage is TRBJ1-2, with 9 positions matching TRBD1. The CDR3 length is 13 residues. V lost 7 bases and J lost 3; bases outside the gene matches: 6. Germline loops: CDR1 SQVTM, CDR2 ANQGSEA. The CDR3 is CSDQTGGDYGYTF. The CDR3 DNA is TGCAGCGACCAAACAGGGGGCGACTATGGCTACACCTTC.

The chain recombines TRBV7-2 with TRBJ2-7; 7 bases map to TRBD1. V lost 4 bases, J lost 6 bases, and 3 bases stayed unmatched. The CDR3 runs 12 residues. Germline CDR1 is SGHTA and CDR2 is FQGNSA. CDR3 region: CASSSDRPEQYF. The CDR3 DNA follows: TGTGCCAGCAGCTCGGACAGGCCCGAGCAGTACTTC.

The gene calls are TRBV14 and TRBJ2-7, with a weak D call TRBD2 (5 bases). Germline V CDR1 and CDR2: SGHDN, FVKESK. V was pared by 1 base and J by 3 bases, with 10 bases between. There are 14 residues in the CDR3. Written as DNA, the CDR3 is TGTGCCAGCAGCCAAGTAGGACTCTACTACGAGCAGTACTTC. Translated: CASSQVGLYYEQYF.

This clone was counted a few times. The J gene is TRBJ1-6, the V gene TRBV6-1, with D perhaps matching TRBD1 (6 bases). Trimming pared 6 bases from V and 9 bases from J, leaving 15 bases between. The CDR3 sequence is 14 residues long. The V gene's germline CDR1 is MNHNS and CDR2 SASEGT. The CDR3 reads CASRLTGFGSPLHF. The CDR3 DNA follows: TGTGCCAGCAGGTTGACAGGATTCGGTTCACCCCTCCACTTT.

This clone was recorded a few times. The chain recombines TRBV27 with TRBJ1-5; D is uncertain. This CDR3 has 13 residues. The V end lost 2 bases, the J end lost 4 bases, and 6 bases lay between the germline ends. Per germline, CDR1 MNHEY and CDR2 SMNVEV (reference sequence). CDR3 DNA sequence: TGTGCCAGCAGTTTAACGAGGAATCAGCCCCAGCATTTT. The encoded protein is CASSLTRNQPQHF.

V gene TRBV18 combines with J gene TRBJ1-4, with a possible D match to TRBD1 (5 bases). V lost 3 bases and J lost 8, with 19 bases in between. The germline V gene has CDR1 KGHSH and CDR2 LQKENI. The length of the CDR3 is 16 residues. The CDR3 region is CASSPNGALGVEKLFF. CDR3 nucleotides: TGTGCCAGCTCACCGAACGGGGCCCTCGGTGTGGAAAAACTGTTTTTT.

The chain recombines TRBV9 with TRBJ2-2, with TRBD1 matching 9 bases. The germline CDR1 and CDR2 sequences are SGDLS and YYNGEE. This CDR3 has 14 residues. Trimming at V came to 4 bases and at J to 5 bases, leaving 3 bases not matched to a gene. The CDR3 protein is CASSRGQGTGELFF. CDR3 nucleotides: TGTGCCAGCAGCAGAGGACAGGGGACCGGGGAGCTGTTTTTT.

The V gene is TRBV7-9, the J gene TRBJ1-1; a possible D gene is TRBD1 (6 bases). The CDR3 extends over 15 amino acids. Germline V gene sequence: CDR1 SEHNR, CDR2 FQNEAQ (reference sequence). V gave up 5 bases and J gave up 4 bases, with 17 bases separating them. CDR3: CASSGTSQMGTEAFF. The CDR3, as DNA: TGTGCCAGCAGCGGGACAAGTCAAATGGGCACTGAAGCTTTCTTT.

This rearrangement joins TRBV6-6 to TRBJ1-2; D ambiguous. Trimming took off 6 bases at V and 8 bases at J, with 19 bases between the two ends. Germline V CDR1 and CDR2: MNHNY, SVGAGI (reference sequence). There are 14 residues in the CDR3. CDR3 nucleotides: TGTGCCAGCAGCCTCGGACGGATTCCTACCGGCTACACCTTC. This translates into CASSLGRIPTGYTF.

The chain employs TRBV15 and TRBJ2-3; 9 bases agree with TRBD2. V trimming: 0 bases; J trimming: 5 bases; junction bases outside the gene matches: 9. The V gene's germline CDR1 is LNHNV and CDR2 YYDKDF (reference sequence). The CDR3 is 17 amino acids. CDR3 DNA: TGTGCCACCAGCAGAGAAGTTGCGGGGGGGCCGTTAGATACGCAGTATTTT. Its protein product is CATSREVAGGPLDTQYF.

V and J are TRBV2 and TRBJ2-2; D remains ambiguous. CDR3 size: 15 residues. From germline, CDR1 is SNHLY and CDR2 FYNNEI. Trimming stripped 3 bases from V and 3 bases from J, with 11 bases between. CDR3 sequence: CASSEGGSYTGELFF. CDR3 nucleotides: TGTGCCAGCAGTGAGGGTGGAAGCTACACCGGGGAGCTGTTTTTT.

The V call is TRBV11-2, the J call TRBJ2-1, with TRBD2 identical over 7 bases. The germline CDR1 and CDR2 sequences are SGHAT and FQNNGV. The CDR3 runs 16 residues. J was trimmed by 8 bases and V by 3 bases; bases with no gene match: 13. CDR3 DNA sequence: TGTGCCAGCAGCTTCGACATATCCCGACTAGCCCATGAGCAGTTCTTC. Its translation is CASSFDISRLAHEQFF.

This chain uses TRBV10-3 with TRBJ2-3; 9 bases are shared with TRBD2. CDR1 and CDR2 from the germline V gene are ENHRY and SYGVKD. The CDR3 is made up of 15 amino acids. The V and J ends lost 0 bases and 4 bases, in that order; junction bases with no gene match: 2. The CDR3 DNA is TGTGCCATCAGTGAGTCGCGGGGGGGCCCAGATACGCAGTATTTT. It yields the protein CAISESRGGPDTQYF.

The genes are TRBV11-1 and TRBJ2-5, with D possibly TRBD1 on 5 matching bases. Trimming stripped 5 bases from V and 5 bases from J, with 12 bases between. Germline CDR1 and CDR2: SGHAT and FQDESV (reference sequence). The CDR3 sequence is 13 residues long. CDR3 nucleotide sequence: TGTGCCAGCAGCGAACAGGTAGAGGAGACCCAGTACTTC. As protein: CASSEQVEETQYF. The full variable domain, rest sourced from reference TRBV11-1 and TRBJ2-5, is EAEVAQSPRYKITEKSQAVAFWCDPISGHATLYWYRQILGQGPELLVQFQDESVVDDSQLPKDRFSAERLKGVDSTLKIQPAELGDSAMYLCASSEQVEETQYFGPGTRLLVL.

In its sample, this clone was seen once. The gene calls are TRBV6-6 and TRBJ1-3, with unresolved D. Germline CDR1 and CDR2: MNHNY and SVGAGI (reference sequence). Trimming removed 6 bases at V and 0 bases at J, with 12 bases between. The CDR3 is 15 residues long. The CDR3 loop is CASSPDDTSGNTIYF. CDR3 sequence (DNA): TGTGCCAGCAGCCCCGACGATACCTCTGGAAACACCATATATTTT.